The 8 T cell receptor beta chains presented below share a single source sample, sequenced in a study of shared clonotypes between healthy human individuals. CD8 cells regarded as naive lacked CD45RO, were positively chosen for CCR7, and omitted terminally differentiated effector memory CD45RA+ cells. Only in-frame clones appear in the TCRdb table, and some are missing; sequencing was by immunoSEQ multiplex PCR. The sample shows hundreds of thousands of clones, 96% of them seen only once. Sample: naive CD8+ T cells sorted from blood. The origin of the receptors is a woman in her 30s in good health.

The genes are TRBV27 and TRBJ2-7; D is undetermined. Trimming shortened V by 5 bases and J by 3 bases, and 20 bases separated the two germline ends. Germline CDR1 MNHEY, CDR2 SMNVEV (reference sequence). The CDR3 extends over 16 amino acids. The CDR3 DNA follows: TGTGCCAGCAGTCTGGGCCGGACGGCGATGGACTACGAGCAGTACTTC. This translates into CASSLGRTAMDYEQYF.

A remark on this clone: Within the sample, other DNA sequences also encode this same CDR3. The chain couples TRBV27 to TRBJ2-1; 12 bases fit TRBD2. Unmatched junction bases numbered 2, after V lost 2 bases and J lost 6 bases. This CDR3 is built from 15 residues. Germline V CDR1 and CDR2: MNHEY, SMNVEV (reference sequence). The CDR3 DNA reads as TGTGCCAGCAGTTTACTAGCGGGAGGGCCCAATGAGCAGTTCTTC. Protein product: CASSLLAGGPNEQFF.

This rearrangement joins TRBV27 to TRBJ2-5; 11 nucleotides align to TRBD2. The DNA end favors TRBJ2-7, so the J call may be wrong. The CDR3 covers 15 residues. The germline V gene has CDR1 MNHEY and CDR2 SMNVEV (reference sequence). The CDR3 loop is CASSPGLAETYEQYF. The CDR3 coding sequence is TGTGCCAGCAGCCCGGGACTAGCGGAGACCTACGAGCAGTACTTC.

The chain joins TRBV14 to TRBJ2-3; the match to TRBD2 covers 9 bases. This CDR3 has 17 amino acids. Looked up from germline, CDR1 is SGHDN and CDR2 is FVKESK. With 4 bases clipped from V and 4 bases from J, the junction kept 12 bases outside the gene matches. The CDR3 sequence is CASSRDVAGVGADTQYF. CDR3 DNA sequence: TGTGCCAGCAGCCGGGACGTAGCGGGAGTTGGCGCAGATACGCAGTATTTT.

CDR3 in DNA: TGTGCCAGCAGCGCCGGGACCACAGATACGCAGTATTTT. Translated, it gives CASSAGTTDTQYF. V usage is TRBV5-4 and J usage is TRBJ2-3, with D possibly called TRBD1 or TRBD2 (5 bases each). Germline values: CDR1 SGHNT, CDR2 YYREEE (reference sequence). CDR3 size: 13 residues. Trimming cost V 4 bases and J 2 bases, with 8 bases left between them.

The gene calls are TRBV5-1 and TRBJ2-5, with D tentatively TRBD2 (5 bases). Between the trimmed V and J ends, which lost 0 bases and 5 bases, there was a span of 11 bases. Germline CDR1 SGHRS, CDR2 YFSETQ. The CDR3 is 14 residues long. The CDR3 reads CASSLASEGETQYF. In DNA form, the CDR3 reads TGCGCCAGCAGCTTGGCCAGCGAGGGTGAGACCCAGTACTTC.

This rearrangement joins TRBV5-6 to TRBJ2-3; D is possibly TRBD2 (5 bases). V shed 6 bases and J shed 0 bases, with 14 bases lying between them. The germline CDR1 and CDR2 sequences are SGHDT and YYEEEE. The CDR3 is 15 residues long. Written as DNA, the CDR3 is TGTGCCAGCAAAAAGGAGGAGTTTAGCACAGATACGCAGTATTTT. Translating it yields CASKKEEFSTDTQYF.

V gene TRBV2 combines with J gene TRBJ1-5; D remains unclear. The CDR3 has 14 amino acids. With 3 bases removed from V and 6 bases from J, the gap between germline ends came to 12 bases. The germline V gene has CDR1 SNHLY and CDR2 FYNNEI. CDR3 sequence reads: CASSDSPEGQPQHF. CDR3 nucleotide sequence: TGTGCCAGCAGTGACTCCCCCGAAGGTCAGCCCCAGCATTTT.